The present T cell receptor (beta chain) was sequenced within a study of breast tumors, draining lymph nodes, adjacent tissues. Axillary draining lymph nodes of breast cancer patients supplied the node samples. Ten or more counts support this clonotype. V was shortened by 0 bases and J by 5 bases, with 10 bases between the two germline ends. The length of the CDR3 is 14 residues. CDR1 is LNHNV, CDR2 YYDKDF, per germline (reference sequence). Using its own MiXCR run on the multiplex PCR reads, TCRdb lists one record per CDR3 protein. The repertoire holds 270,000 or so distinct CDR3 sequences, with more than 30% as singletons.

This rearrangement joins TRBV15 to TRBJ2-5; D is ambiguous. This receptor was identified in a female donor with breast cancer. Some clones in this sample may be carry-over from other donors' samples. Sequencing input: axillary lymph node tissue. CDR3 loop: CATSRENRRETQYF. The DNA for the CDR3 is TGTGCCACCAGCAGAGAGAACCGGCGGGAGACCCAGTACTTC.